This T cell receptor beta chain was sequenced during a study of T cell responses to AZD1222 COVID-19 vaccine. Study background: Pooled samples include second doses given at about 4 or 12 weeks.

Only in-frame clones appear in the TCRdb table, and some are missing; sequencing was by immunoSEQ multiplex PCR. The sample consists of 110,000 to 150,000 clones, 85% to 95% of them appearing once. V lost 0 bases to trimming and J lost 3 bases, with 6 bases between them. Germline lookup yields CDR1 LGHDT and CDR2 YNNKEL (reference sequence). The CDR3 is made up of 14 amino acids. The sequenced sample was peripheral blood, obtained on day 0 of AZD1222 vaccination. This sequence joins TRBV3-1 (or the pseudogene TRBV3-2) and TRBJ1-3, with D unclear. This receptor was obtained from an adult in good health. CDR3 nucleotides: TGTGCCAGCAGCCAAGACACCTTTGGAAACACCATATATTTT. This gives the protein CASSQDTFGNTIYF.